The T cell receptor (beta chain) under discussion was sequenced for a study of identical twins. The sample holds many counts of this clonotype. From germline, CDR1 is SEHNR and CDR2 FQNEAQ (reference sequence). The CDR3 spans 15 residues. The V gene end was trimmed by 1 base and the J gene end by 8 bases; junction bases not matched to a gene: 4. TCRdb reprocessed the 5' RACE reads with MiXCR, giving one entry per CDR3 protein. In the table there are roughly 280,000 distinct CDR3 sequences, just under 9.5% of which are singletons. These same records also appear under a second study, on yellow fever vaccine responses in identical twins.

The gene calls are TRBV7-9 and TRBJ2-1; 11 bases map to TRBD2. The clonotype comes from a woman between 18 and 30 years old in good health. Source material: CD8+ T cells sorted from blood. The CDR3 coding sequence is TGTGCCAGCAGCTTAGTTCTAGCGGGGGGCGATGAGCAGTTCTTC. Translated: CASSLVLAGGDEQFF.